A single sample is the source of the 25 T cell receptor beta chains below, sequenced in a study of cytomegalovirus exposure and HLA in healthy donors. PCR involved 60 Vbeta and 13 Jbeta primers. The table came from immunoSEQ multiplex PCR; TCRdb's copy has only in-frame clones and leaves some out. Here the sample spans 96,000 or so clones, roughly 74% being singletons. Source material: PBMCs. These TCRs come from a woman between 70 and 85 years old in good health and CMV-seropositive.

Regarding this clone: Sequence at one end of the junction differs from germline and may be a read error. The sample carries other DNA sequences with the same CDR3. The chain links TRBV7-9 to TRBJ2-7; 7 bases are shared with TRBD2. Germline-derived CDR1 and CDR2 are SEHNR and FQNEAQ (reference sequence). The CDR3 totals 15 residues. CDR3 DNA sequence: TGCGCCAGCAGCTTATCTGGTGGGGGGGCCTACGAGCAGTACTTC. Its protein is CASSLSGGGAYEQYF.

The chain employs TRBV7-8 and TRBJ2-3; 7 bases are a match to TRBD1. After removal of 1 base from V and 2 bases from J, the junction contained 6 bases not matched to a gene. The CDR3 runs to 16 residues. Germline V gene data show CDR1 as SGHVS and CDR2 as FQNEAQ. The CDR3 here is CASSLGQGDLTDTQYF. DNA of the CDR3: TGTGCCAGCAGCTTAGGGCAGGGGGATCTCACAGATACGCAGTATTTT.

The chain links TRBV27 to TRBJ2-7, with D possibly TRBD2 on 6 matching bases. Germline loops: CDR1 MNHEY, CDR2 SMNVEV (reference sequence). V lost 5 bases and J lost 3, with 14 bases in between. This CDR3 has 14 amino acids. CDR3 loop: CASSRAGPRYEQYF. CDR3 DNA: TGTGCCAGCAGTCGCGCGGGACCTCGCTACGAGCAGTACTTC.

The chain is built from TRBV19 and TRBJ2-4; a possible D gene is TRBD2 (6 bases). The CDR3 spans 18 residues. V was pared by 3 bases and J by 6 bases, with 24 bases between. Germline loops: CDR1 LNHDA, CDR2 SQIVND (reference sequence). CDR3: CASSISGTQVGAINIQYF. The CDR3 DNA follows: TGTGCCAGTAGTATCTCCGGGACTCAAGTCGGGGCAATAAACATTCAGTACTTC.

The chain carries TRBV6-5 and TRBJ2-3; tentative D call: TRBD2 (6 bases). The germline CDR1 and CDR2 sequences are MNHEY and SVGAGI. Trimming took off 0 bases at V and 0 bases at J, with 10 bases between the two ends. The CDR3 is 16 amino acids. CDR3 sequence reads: CASSYSSAGSTDTQYF. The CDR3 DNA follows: TGTGCCAGCAGTTACTCGAGTGCGGGGAGCACAGATACGCAGTATTTT.

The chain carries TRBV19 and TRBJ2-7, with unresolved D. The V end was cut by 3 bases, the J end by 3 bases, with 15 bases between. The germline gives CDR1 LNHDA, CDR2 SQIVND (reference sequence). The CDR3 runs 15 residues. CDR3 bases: TGTGCCAGTAGTATGGGTGCGGCAATCGTCTACGAGCAGTACTTC. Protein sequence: CASSMGAAIVYEQYF.

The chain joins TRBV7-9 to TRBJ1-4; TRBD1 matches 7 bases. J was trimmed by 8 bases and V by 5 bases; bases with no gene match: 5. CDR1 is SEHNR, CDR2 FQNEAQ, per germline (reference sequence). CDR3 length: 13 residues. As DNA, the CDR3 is TGTGCCAGCAGCCGCGGGACAGTAGAAAAACTGTTTTTT. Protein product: CASSRGTVEKLFF.

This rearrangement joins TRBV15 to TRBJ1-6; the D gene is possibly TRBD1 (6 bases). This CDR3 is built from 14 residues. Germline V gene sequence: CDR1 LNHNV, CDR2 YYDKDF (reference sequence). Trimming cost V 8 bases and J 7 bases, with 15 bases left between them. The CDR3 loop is CATSPGGPNSPLHF. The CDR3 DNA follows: TGTGCCACCTCGCCGGGGGGGCCGAATTCACCCCTCCACTTT.

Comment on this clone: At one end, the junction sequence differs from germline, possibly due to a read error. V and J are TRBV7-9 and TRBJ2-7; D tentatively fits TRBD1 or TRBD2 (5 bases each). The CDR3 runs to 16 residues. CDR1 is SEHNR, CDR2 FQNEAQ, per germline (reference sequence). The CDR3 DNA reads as TGTTCCAGCAGCTTAGCGCTTGCAGGGATCTCCTACGAGCAGTACTTC. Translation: CSSSLALAGISYEQYF.

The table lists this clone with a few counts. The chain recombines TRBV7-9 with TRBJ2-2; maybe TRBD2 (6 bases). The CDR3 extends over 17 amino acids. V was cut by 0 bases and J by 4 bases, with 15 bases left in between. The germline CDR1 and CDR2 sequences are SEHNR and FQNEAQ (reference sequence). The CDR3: CASSLALRLARTGELFF. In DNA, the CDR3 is TGTGCCAGCAGCTTAGCTCTCCGCCTAGCGCGCACCGGGGAGCTGTTTTTT.

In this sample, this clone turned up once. Here the CDR3 reads CASSPGQGDYGYTF. CDR3 bases: TGTGCCAGCAGTCCCGGTCAGGGGGACTATGGCTACACCTTC. The chain combines TRBV28 with TRBJ1-2, with 7 nucleotides matching TRBD1. This CDR3 spans 14 amino acids. Per germline, CDR1 MDHEN and CDR2 SYDVKM. Trimming at V came to 5 bases and at J to 3 bases, leaving 6 bases not matched to a gene.

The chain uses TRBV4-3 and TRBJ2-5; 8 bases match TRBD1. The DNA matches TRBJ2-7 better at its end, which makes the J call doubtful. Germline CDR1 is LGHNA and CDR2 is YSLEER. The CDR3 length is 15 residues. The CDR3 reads CASSQGTGSSYEQYF. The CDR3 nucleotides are TGCGCCAGCAGCCAAGGGACAGGGAGCTCCTACGAGCAGTACTTC.

The CDR3 nucleotides are TGTGCCAGCAGCTTAGAACAGGGATTACTTGAAGCTTTCTTT. Translation: CASSLEQGLLEAFF. This chain links TRBV11-2 with TRBJ1-1, with a possible D match to TRBD1 (6 bases). There are 14 residues in the CDR3. V lost 0 bases to trimming and J lost 7 bases, with 12 bases between them. The germline V gene has CDR1 SGHAT and CDR2 FQNNGV.

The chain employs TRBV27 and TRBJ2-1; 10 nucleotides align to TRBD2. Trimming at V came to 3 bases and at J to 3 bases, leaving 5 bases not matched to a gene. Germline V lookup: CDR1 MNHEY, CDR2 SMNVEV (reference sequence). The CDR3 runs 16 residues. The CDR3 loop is CASSLGTSDNYNEQFF. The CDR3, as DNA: TGTGCCAGCAGTTTGGGGACTAGCGATAACTACAATGAGCAGTTCTTC.

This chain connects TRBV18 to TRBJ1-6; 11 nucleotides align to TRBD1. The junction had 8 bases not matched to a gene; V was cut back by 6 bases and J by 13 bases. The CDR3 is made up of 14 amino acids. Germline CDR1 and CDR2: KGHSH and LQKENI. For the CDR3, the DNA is TGTGCCAGCTCCTCGGGACAGGGGGATGGCCCCCTCCACTTT. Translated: CASSSGQGDGPLHF. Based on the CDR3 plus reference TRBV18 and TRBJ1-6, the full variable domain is NAGVMQNPRHLVRRRGQEARLRCSPMKGHSHVYWYRQLPEEGLKFMVYLQKENIIDESGMPKERFSAEFPKEGPSILRIQQVVRGDSAAYFCASSSGQGDGPLHFGNGTRLTVT.

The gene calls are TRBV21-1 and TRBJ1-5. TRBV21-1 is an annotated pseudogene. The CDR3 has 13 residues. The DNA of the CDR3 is TGTGCCAGCAGAACGGGGGGCTGGCAGCCCCAGCATTTT. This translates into CASRTGGWQPQHF.

CDR3 nucleotide sequence: TGTGCCAGCATCTTGGTGGGGGGGTCGGGCGGGGAGCTGTTTTTT. As protein: CASILVGGSGGELFF. This chain connects TRBV6-1 to TRBJ2-2; 7 nucleotides line up with TRBD2. Germline CDR1 and CDR2: MNHNS and SASEGT. The ends lost 7 bases at V and 7 bases at J; junction bases unmatched: 12. CDR3 size: 15 residues.

The DNA for the CDR3 is TGTGCCTGGAGGGGCAGATCCTACGAGCAGTACTTC. It translates to CAWRGRSYEQYF. The V call is TRBV30, the J call TRBJ2-7; D not resolved. V was shortened by 3 bases and J by 1 base, with 7 bases between the two germline ends. CDR1 GTSNPN and CDR2 SVGIG come from the germline V gene (reference sequence). The CDR3 totals 12 residues.

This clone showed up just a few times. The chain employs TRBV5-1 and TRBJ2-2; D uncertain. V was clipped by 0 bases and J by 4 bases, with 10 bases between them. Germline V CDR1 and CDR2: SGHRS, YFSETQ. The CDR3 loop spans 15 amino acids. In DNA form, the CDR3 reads TGCGCCAGCAGCTTGGTCGGGTCGGGCACCGGGGAGCTGTTTTTT. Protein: CASSLVGSGTGELFF.

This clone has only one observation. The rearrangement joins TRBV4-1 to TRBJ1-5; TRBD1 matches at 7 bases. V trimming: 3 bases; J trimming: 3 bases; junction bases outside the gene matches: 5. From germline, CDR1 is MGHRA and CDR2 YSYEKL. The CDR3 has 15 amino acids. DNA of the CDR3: TGCGCCAGCAGCCAGACAGGGTTGCCCAATCAGCCCCAGCATTTT. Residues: CASSQTGLPNQPQHF.

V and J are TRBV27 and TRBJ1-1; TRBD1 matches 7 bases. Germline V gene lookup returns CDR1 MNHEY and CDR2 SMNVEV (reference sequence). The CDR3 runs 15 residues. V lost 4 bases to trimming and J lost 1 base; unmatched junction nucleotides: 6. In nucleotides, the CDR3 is TGTGCCAGCAGTTATACAGGGGTAGGGAACACTGAAGCTTTCTTT. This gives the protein CASSYTGVGNTEAFF.

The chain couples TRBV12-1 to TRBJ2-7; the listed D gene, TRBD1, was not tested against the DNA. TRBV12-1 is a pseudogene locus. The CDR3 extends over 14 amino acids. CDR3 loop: CASSFAEQGSEQYF. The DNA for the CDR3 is TGTGCCAGCAGCTTTGCCGAGCAGGGCAGCGAGCAGTACTTC.

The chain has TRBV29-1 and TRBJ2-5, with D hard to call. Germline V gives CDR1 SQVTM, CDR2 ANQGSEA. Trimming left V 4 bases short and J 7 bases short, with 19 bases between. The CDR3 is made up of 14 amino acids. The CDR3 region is CSVGLRSLPLTQYF. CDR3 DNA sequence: TGCAGCGTTGGTCTCAGATCTCTCCCTTTGACCCAGTACTTC.

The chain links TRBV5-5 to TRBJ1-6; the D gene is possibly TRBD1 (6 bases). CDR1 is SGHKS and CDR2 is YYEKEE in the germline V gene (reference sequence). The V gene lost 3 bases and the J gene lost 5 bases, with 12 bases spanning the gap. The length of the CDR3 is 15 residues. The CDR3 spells CASSYATGNNSPLHF. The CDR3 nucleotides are TGTGCCAGCAGCTACGCTACAGGGAATAATTCACCCCTCCACTTT.

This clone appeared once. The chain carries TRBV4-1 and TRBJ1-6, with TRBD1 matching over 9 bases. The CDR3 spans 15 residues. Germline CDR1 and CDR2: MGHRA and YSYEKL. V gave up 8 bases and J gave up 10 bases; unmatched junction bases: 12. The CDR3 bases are TGCGCCAGCGCCAAGAGGGGGACAGGGTTCTCACCCCTCCACTTT. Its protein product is CASAKRGTGFSPLHF.